This paragraph covers one T cell receptor (beta chain) sequence. This sample was included in a study of blood T cell repertoires in COVID-19. The wider study: The United States, Italy and Spain supplied acute and convalescent COVID-19 samples. PBMCs, B-cell-depleted T cells, or T cells provided the cDNA or gDNA that made up the material.

Trimming removed 4 bases from V and 5 bases from J; junction bases left unmatched: 3. Germline V CDR1 and CDR2: SGHTA, FQGTGA. The CDR3 is 14 residues long. Produced via immunoSEQ multiplex PCR; TCRdb's table is partial and in-frame only. The sample includes 200,000 to 300,000 clones, about 79% of them seen just once. This TCR was sampled from a woman aged 80 or older with acute or convalescent COVID-19. This chain links TRBV7-3 with TRBJ2-2; 8 bases map to TRBD1. Sequenced sample: peripheral blood. The DNA of the CDR3 is TGTGCCAGCAGCTCAGGGGGCGGGACCGGGGAGCTGTTTTTT. It is translated as CASSSGGGTGELFF.